The clone carrying this T cell receptor (beta chain) was counted at least ten times. Its antigen remains unidentified. This entry comes from a study of neurological immune-mediated disorders. Notes on the study in general: Whereas HTLV-1-associated myelopathy showed the most TCR clonal expansion, multiple sclerosis showed the least, with levels below those of healthy controls. The authors found no clinical or MRI feature associated with the multiple sclerosis repertoire cluster.

Looked up from germline, CDR1 is GTSNPN and CDR2 is SVGIG (reference sequence). V was pared by 4 bases and J by 4 bases, with 14 bases between. The CDR3 runs to 14 residues. Over 180 million TCR-beta sequences (from 15-18 subjects) were yielded by each sequencing run. TCRdb redid the calling of the 5' RACE reads with MiXCR, one entry per CDR3 protein. The sample has about 52,000 distinct CDR3 sequences; approximately 3.9% are singletons. Unsorted libraries were derived from 2 million PBMCs stored at -80 C. Sample: PBMCs. The rearrangement uses TRBV30 and TRBJ1-5; a weak D match, TRBD1 (5 bases). The receptor comes from a man between 60 and 75 years old with multiple sclerosis. The CDR3 spells CAWNRGGGNQPQHF. The CDR3 nucleotides are TGTGCCTGGAACCGGGGCGGTGGGAATCAGCCCCAGCATTTT.